This TCR beta chain was profiled in a study of T-cell reconstitution after alpha-beta-depleted transplantation in children (dated by TCRdb to 2016 to 2017). Regarding the study in general: Using TCR repertoire profiling, the study followed T-cell immune reconstitution in a quantitative way in children after TCRalphabeta/CD19-depleted allogeneic hematopoietic cell transplantation.

This clonotype was seen a few times. Its antigen is currently not known. Per-nucleotide qualities are absent, and no much larger clonotype sits a single base away. The CDR3 numbers 13 residues from cysteine through phenylalanine. This entry keeps only the CDR3 DNA: 39 bases, framed from base 1. For CDR1 and CDR2, the germline V gene lists SQVTM and ANQGSEA. Cut back by 1 base and 5 bases, the V and J ends lie 11 bases apart. The method was PCR. The reads were generated on an Illumina HiSeq 2500. To normalize quantification of the TCRbeta repertoire, the TCR libraries were built with molecular barcoding that relied on unique molecular identifiers. The raw public data were reprocessed by TCRdb itself: fastp quality trimming at Q25, MiXCR clonotype calling, in-frame beta chains only. Rows with one shared CDR3 protein collapse into an entry with the most common genes and DNA. The sample records more than 250,000 distinct CDR3 sequences, around 9.6% of which are singletons. The top ten constitute roughly a tenth of the sample.

The material was PBMCs from the stem cell graft donor, obtained from the stem cell graft. This clonotype was obtained from a human donor who donated a stem cell graft to a child with SCID. Recombination joined TRBV29-1 with TRBJ2-5, with TRBD2 perhaps the D gene, on 5 matching bases. In nucleotides, the sequence is TGCAGCGTTGAAGTGGGCGGGCGGGAGACCCAGTACTTC. This translates into CSVEVGGRETQYF.